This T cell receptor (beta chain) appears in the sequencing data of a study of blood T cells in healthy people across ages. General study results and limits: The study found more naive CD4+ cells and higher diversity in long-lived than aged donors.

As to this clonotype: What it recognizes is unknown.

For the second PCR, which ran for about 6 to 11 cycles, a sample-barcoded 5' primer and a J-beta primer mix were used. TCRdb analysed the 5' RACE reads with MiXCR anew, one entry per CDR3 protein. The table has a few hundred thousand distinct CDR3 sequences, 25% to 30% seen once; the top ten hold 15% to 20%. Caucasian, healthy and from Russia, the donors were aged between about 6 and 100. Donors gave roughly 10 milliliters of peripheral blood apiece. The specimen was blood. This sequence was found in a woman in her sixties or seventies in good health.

The CDR3 nucleotides read TGTGCCAGCAGCTCCGGACAGGGCAAAAGGGGGAACACTGAAGCTTTCTTT. Its translation: CASSSGQGKRGNTEAFF. The chain uses TRBV11-3 and TRBJ1-1, with TRBD1 identical over 8 bases. V lost 4 bases and J lost 1; bases outside the gene matches: 11. Germline V gene lookup returns CDR1 SGHNT and CDR2 YENEEA. CDR3 length equals 17 residues. The whole variable domain, filled in from reference TRBV11-3 and TRBJ1-1, reads EAGVVQSPRYKIIEKKQPVAFWCNPISGHNTLYWYLQNLGQGPELLIRYENEEAVDDSQLPKDRFSAERLKGVDSTLKIQPAELGDSAVYLCASSSGQGKRGNTEAFFGQGTRLTVV.